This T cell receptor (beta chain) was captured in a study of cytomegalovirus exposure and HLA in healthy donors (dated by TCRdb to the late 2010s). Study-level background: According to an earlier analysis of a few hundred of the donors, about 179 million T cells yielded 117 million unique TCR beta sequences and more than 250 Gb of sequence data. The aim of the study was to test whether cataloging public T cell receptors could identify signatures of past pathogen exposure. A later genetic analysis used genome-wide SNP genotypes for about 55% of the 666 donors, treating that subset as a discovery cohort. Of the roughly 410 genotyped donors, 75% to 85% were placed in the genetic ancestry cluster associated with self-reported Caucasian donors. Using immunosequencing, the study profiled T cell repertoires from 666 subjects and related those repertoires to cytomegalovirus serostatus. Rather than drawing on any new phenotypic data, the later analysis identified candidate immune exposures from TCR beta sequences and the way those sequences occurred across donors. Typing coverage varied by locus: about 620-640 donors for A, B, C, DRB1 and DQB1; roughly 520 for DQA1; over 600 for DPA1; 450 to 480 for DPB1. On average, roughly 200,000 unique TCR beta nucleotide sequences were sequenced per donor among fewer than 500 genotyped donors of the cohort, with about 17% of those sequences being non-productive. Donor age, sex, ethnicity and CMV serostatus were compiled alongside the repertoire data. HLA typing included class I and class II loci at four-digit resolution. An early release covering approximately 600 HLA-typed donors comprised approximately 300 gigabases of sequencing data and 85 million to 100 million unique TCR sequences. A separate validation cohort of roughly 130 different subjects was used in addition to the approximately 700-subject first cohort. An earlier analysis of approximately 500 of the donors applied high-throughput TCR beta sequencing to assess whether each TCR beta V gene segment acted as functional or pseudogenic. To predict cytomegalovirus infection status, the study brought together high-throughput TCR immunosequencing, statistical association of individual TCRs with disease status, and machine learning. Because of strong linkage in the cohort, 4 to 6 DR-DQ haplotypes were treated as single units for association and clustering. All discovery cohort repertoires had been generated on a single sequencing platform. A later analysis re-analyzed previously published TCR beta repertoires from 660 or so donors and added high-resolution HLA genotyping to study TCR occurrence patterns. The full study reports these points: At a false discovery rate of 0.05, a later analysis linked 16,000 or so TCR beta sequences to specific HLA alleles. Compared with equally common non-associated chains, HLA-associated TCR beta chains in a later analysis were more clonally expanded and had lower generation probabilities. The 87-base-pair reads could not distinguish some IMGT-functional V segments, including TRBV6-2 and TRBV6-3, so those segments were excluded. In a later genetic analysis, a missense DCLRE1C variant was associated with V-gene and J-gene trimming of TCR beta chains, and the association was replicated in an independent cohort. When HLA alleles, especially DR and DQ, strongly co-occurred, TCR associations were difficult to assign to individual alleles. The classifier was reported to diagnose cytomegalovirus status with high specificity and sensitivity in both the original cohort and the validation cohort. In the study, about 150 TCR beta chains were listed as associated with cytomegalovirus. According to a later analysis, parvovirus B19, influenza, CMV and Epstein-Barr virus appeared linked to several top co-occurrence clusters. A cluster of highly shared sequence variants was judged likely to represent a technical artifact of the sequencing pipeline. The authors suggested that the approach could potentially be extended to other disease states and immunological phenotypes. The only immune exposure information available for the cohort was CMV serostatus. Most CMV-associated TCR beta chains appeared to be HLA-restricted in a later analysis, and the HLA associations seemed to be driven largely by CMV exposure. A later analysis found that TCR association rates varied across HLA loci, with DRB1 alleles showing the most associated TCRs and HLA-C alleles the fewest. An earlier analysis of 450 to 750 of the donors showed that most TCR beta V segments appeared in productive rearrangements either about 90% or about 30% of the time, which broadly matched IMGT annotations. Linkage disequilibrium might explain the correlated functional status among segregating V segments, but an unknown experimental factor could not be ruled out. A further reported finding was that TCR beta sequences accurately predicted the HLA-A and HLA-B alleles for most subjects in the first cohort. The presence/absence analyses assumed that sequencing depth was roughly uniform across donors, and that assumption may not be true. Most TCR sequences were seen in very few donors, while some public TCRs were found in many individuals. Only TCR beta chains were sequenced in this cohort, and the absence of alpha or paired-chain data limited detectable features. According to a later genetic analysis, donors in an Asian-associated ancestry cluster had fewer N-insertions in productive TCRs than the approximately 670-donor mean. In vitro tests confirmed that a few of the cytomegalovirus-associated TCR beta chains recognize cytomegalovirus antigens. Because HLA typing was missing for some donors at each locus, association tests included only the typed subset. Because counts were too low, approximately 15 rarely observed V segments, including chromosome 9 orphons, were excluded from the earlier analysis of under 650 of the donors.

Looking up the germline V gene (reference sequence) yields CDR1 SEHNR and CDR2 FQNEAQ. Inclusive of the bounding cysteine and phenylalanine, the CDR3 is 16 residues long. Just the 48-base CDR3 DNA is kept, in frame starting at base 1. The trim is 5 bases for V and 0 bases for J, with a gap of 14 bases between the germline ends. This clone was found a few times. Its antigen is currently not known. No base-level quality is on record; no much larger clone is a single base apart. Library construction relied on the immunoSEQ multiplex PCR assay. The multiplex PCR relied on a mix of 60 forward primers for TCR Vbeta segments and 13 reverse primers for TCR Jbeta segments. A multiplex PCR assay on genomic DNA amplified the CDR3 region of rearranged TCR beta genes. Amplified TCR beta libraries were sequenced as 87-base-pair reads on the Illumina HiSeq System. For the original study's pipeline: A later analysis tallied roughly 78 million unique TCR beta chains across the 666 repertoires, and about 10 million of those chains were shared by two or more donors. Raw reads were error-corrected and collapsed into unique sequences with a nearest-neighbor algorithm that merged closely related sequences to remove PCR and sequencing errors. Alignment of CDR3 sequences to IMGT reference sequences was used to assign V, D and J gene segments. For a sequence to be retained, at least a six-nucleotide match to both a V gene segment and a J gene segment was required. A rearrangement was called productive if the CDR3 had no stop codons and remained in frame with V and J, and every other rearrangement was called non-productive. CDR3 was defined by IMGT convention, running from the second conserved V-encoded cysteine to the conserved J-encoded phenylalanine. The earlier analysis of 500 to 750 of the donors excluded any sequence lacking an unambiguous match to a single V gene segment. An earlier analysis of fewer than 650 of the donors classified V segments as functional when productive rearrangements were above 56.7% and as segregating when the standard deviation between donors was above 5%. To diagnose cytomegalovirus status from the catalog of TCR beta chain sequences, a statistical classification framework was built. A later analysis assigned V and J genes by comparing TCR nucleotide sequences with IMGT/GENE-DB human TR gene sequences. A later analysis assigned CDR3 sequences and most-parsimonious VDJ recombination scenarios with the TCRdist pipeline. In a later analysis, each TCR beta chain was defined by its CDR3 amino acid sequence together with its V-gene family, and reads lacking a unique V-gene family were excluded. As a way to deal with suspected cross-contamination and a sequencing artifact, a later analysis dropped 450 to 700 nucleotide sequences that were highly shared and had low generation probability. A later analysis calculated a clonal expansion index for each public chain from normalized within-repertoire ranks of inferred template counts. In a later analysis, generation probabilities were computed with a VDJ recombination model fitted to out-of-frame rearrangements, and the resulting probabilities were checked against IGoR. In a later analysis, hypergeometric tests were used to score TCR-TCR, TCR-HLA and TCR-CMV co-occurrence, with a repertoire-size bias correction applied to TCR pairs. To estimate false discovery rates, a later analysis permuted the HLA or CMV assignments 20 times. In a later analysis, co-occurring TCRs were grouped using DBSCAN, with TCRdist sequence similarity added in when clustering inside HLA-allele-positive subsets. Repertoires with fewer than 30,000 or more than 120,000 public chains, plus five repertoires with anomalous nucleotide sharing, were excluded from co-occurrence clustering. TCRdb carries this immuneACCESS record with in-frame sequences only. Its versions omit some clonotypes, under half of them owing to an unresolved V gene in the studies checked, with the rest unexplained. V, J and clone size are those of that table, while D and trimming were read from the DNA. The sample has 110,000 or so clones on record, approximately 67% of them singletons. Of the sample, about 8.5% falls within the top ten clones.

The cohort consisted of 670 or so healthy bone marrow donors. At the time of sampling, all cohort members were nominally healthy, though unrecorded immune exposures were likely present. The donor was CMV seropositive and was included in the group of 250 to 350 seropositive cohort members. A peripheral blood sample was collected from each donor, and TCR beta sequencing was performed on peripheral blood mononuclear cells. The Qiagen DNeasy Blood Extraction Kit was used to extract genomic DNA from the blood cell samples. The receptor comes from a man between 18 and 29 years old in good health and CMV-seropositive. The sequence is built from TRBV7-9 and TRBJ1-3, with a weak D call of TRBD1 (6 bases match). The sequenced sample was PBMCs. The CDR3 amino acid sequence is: CASSTRQALSGNTIYF. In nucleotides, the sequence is TGTGCCAGCAGCACCCGACAGGCCCTCTCTGGAAACACCATATATTTT.